Presented here are 21 T cell receptor beta chains from one specimen sequenced in a study of shared clonotypes between healthy human individuals. TCRdb's copy holds only in-frame clones and misses some; the assay was immunoSEQ multiplex PCR. The repertoire includes 450,000 to 500,000 clones, about 82% of them detected once, and 10% to 15% sits in the top ten. The sequencing input was PBMCs. All receptors derive from a woman aged 40-49 years in good health. Some clones in this sample may be carry-over from other donors' samples.

The chain couples TRBV2 to TRBJ1-2, with TRBD1 matching 8 bases. V lost 2 bases to trimming and J lost 2 bases; unmatched junction nucleotides: 4. In germline, CDR1 is SNHLY, CDR2 FYNNEI. The CDR3 has 15 residues. Here the CDR3 DNA reads TGTGCCAGCAGTGAATCTACAGGGGGGAACTATGGCTACACCTTC. Amino acid sequence: CASSESTGGNYGYTF.

This clone was seen only once. This chain joins TRBV7-6 and TRBJ2-7, with no clear D. Germline loops: CDR1 SGHVS, CDR2 FNYEAQ. The V gene lost 4 bases and the J gene lost 3 bases, with 7 bases spanning the gap. This CDR3 is built from 12 residues. CDR3 region: CASSSPGYEQYF. CDR3 DNA sequence: TGTGCCAGCAGCTCTCCGGGCTACGAGCAGTACTTC.

The rearrangement uses TRBV15 and TRBJ1-3, with D possibly matching TRBD1 (6 bases). The CDR3 runs 16 residues. Trimming took off 0 bases at V and 1 base at J, with 10 bases between the two ends. CDR1 is LNHNV, CDR2 YYDKDF, per germline (reference sequence). CDR3 amino acids: CATSRDLRGSGNTIYF. CDR3 DNA sequence: TGTGCCACCAGCAGAGATCTAAGGGGGTCTGGAAACACCATATATTTT.

This chain connects TRBV28 to TRBJ2-7, with D unresolved. The CDR3 covers 13 residues. Between the trimmed V and J ends, which lost 5 bases and 3 bases, there was a span of 11 bases. Germline V gene data show CDR1 as MDHEN and CDR2 as SYDVKM. CDR3 protein: CASSPDVLYEQYF. The CDR3 DNA reads as TGTGCCAGCAGTCCGGACGTCCTCTACGAGCAGTACTTC.

The chain recombines TRBV5-1 with TRBJ2-1, with 9 bases that match TRBD1. The CDR3 contains 17 residues. Germline values: CDR1 SGHRS, CDR2 YFSETQ. Unmatched junction bases numbered 8, after V lost 0 bases and J lost 4 bases. DNA for the CDR3: TGCGCCAGCAGCTTGGCCACCGGGACAGGGAGGTACAATGAGCAGTTCTTC. This encodes CASSLATGTGRYNEQFF.

The chain joins TRBV29-1 to TRBJ1-4; D call uncertain. Per the germline V gene, CDR1 is SQVTM and CDR2 is ANQGSEA. The V end was cut by 6 bases, the J end by 6 bases, with 11 bases between. The CDR3 has 12 amino acids. The CDR3 spells CSVWGFDEKLFF. The CDR3 bases are TGCAGCGTATGGGGTTTCGATGAAAAACTGTTTTTT.

The chain couples TRBV30 to TRBJ2-7; D is unresolved. There are 11 residues in the CDR3. Trimming took 0 bases from V and 6 from J, leaving 6 bases between them. From germline, CDR1 is GTSNPN and CDR2 SVGIG (reference sequence). CDR3 DNA: TGTGCCTGGAGTGTAAACGTCGAGCAGTACTTC. This encodes CAWSVNVEQYF.

Points on this clone: Other DNA sequences within the sample encode an identical CDR3. This chain connects TRBV5-1 to TRBJ1-1; D is possibly TRBD1 (5 bases). This CDR3 is built from 15 residues. CDR1 and CDR2 (germline): SGHRS, YFSETQ. Trimming took off 0 bases at V and 0 bases at J, with 9 bases between the two ends. In nucleotides, the CDR3 is TGCGCCAGCAGCTTGGTGGGGGGAATGAACACTGAAGCTTTCTTT. Translation: CASSLVGGMNTEAFF. Variable domain in full (rest from reference TRBV5-1 and TRBJ1-1): KAGVTQTPRYLIKTRGQQVTLSCSPISGHRSVSWYQQTPGQGLQFLFEYFSETQRNKGNFPGRFSGRQFSNSRSEMNVSTLELGDSALYLCASSLVGGMNTEAFFGQGTRLTVV.

This clone was counted a single time. The chain recombines TRBV30 with TRBJ1-4, with D possibly being TRBD1 (5 bases). Germline-derived CDR1 and CDR2 are GTSNPN and SVGIG (reference sequence). CDR3 size: 13 residues. Trimming took off 1 base at V and 7 bases at J, with 10 bases between the two ends. The CDR3 sequence: CAWSGDGFEKLFF. As DNA, the CDR3 is TGTGCCTGGAGTGGGGACGGATTTGAAAAACTGTTTTTT. Full variable domain (remainder filled in from reference TRBV30 and TRBJ1-4): SQTIHQWPATLVQPVGSPLSLECTVEGTSNPNLYWYRQAAGRGLQLLFYSVGIGQISSEVPQNLSASRPQDRQFILSSKKLLLSDSGFYLCAWSGDGFEKLFFGSGTQLSVL.

The J gene is TRBJ2-5, the V gene TRBV5-1; no definite D call. Trimming stripped 1 base from V and 2 bases from J, with 15 bases between. The CDR3 extends over 16 amino acids. Germline V CDR1 and CDR2: SGHRS, YFSETQ. The CDR3 bases are TGCGCCAGCAGCTTGTCAGGCTGGGTGCGGCAAGAGACCCAGTACTTC. This translates into CASSLSGWVRQETQYF. The full variable domain, its missing parts supplied by reference TRBV5-1 and TRBJ2-5, is KAGVTQTPRYLIKTRGQQVTLSCSPISGHRSVSWYQQTPGQGLQFLFEYFSETQRNKGNFPGRFSGRQFSNSRSEMNVSTLELGDSALYLCASSLSGWVRQETQYFGPGTRLLVL.

A note on this clone: A much larger clone sits a single nucleotide away, making a read error possible. It is likely a read error, because the conserved phenylalanine at the end of the CDR3 is missing. This rearrangement joins TRBV10-2 to TRBJ2-7, with 11 bases aligning to TRBD1. This CDR3 has 16 residues. Germline V gene lookup returns CDR1 WSHSY and CDR2 SAAADI. The trim removed 2 bases at V and 4 bases at J, leaving 7 bases unmatched. Here the CDR3 DNA reads TGCGCCAGCAGTGAGCCTGGGACAGGGGGGAGGTACGAGCAGTACTCC. It is translated as CASSEPGTGGRYEQYS.

The chain recombines TRBV5-3 with TRBJ2-3, with D hard to call. TRBV5-3 is an ORF; its function is uncertain. The germline V and J ends were trimmed by 0 bases and 1 base, with 6 bases remaining between them. This CDR3 region has 14 residues. The CDR3 coding sequence is TGTGCCAGAAGCTTGGAGGTCCGCACAGATACGCAGTATTTT. Protein sequence: CARSLEVRTDTQYF.

Turning to this clone: It may be a read error: a sequence one base away is much more abundant. Because the CDR3 is missing its conserved closing phenylalanine or tryptophan, this is likely a read error. The chain recombines TRBV30 with TRBJ1-6, with D unresolved. The length of the CDR3 is 13 residues. The V end was cut by 3 bases, the J end by 0 bases, with 3 bases between. Germline V gene lookup returns CDR1 GTSNPN and CDR2 SVGIG (reference sequence). The CDR3 sequence: CAWRGSYNSPLHY. CDR3 nucleotides: TGTGCCTGGAGGGGCTCCTATAATTCACCCCTCCACTAT.

This clone was seen only a few times. The chain joins TRBV7-2 to TRBJ2-2; D might be TRBD1 (5 bases). V lost 2 bases and J lost 5, with 15 bases in between. This CDR3 region has 16 residues. The germline gives CDR1 SGHTA, CDR2 FQGNSA. CDR3 DNA sequence: TGTGCCAGCAGCTTACGCCAGGGTTTGGGTACCGGGGAGCTGTTTTTT. Translating it yields CASSLRQGLGTGELFF. Combining the CDR3 with reference TRBV7-2 and TRBJ2-2 gives the whole variable domain GAGVSQSPSNKVTEKGKDVELRCDPISGHTALYWYRQSLGQGLEFLIYFQGNSAPDKSGLPSDRFSAERTGGSVSTLTIQRTQQEDSAVYLCASSLRQGLGTGELFFGEGSRLTVL.

V is TRBV11-3 and J is TRBJ2-2, with 10 bases matching TRBD1. Germline V CDR1 and CDR2: SGHNT, YENEEA. The CDR3 runs to 19 residues. Trimming at V came to 4 bases and at J to 0 bases, leaving 11 bases not matched to a gene. The CDR3 nucleotides are TGTGCCAGCAGCTCATCGACAGGGGGCCCAGACACGAACACCGGGGAGCTGTTTTTT. Amino acid sequence: CASSSSTGGPDTNTGELFF.

The chain carries TRBV15 and TRBJ2-2; no clear D gene. The germline gives CDR1 LNHNV, CDR2 YYDKDF (reference sequence). V was cut by 0 bases and J by 5 bases, with 4 bases left in between. The CDR3 runs to 13 residues. This chain's CDR3 is CATSRDMTGELFF. For the CDR3, the DNA is TGTGCCACCAGCAGAGATATGACCGGGGAGCTGTTTTTT.

This chain links TRBV11-3 with TRBJ2-1; D is uncertain. V shed 5 bases and J shed 6 bases, with 11 bases lying between them. The CDR3 extends over 13 amino acids. In germline, CDR1 is SGHNT, CDR2 YENEEA. In DNA form, the CDR3 reads TGTGCCAGCAGCCCCCTCTCGGGCAATGAGCAGTTCTTC. As protein: CASSPLSGNEQFF. The full variable domain, completed using reference TRBV11-3 and TRBJ2-1, is EAGVVQSPRYKIIEKKQPVAFWCNPISGHNTLYWYLQNLGQGPELLIRYENEEAVDDSQLPKDRFSAERLKGVDSTLKIQPAELGDSAVYLCASSPLSGNEQFFGPGTRLTVL.

The CDR3 sequence is CASSGSDSQETQYF. As DNA, the CDR3 is TGTGCCAGCAGCGGGAGCGACAGCCAAGAGACCCAGTACTTC. V usage is TRBV11-3 and J usage is TRBJ2-5, with D perhaps assigned TRBD1 or TRBD2 (5 bases each). Trimming removed 5 bases at V and 1 base at J, with 11 bases between. Germline-derived CDR1 and CDR2 are SGHNT and YENEEA. The CDR3 consists of 14 residues.

This clone was found a few times. The chain joins TRBV28 to TRBJ1-4; no definite D call. Per the germline V gene, CDR1 is MDHEN and CDR2 is SYDVKM. V was trimmed by 3 bases and J by 3 bases, leaving 14 bases between them. CDR3 size: 16 residues. The CDR3 bases are TGTGCCAGCAGTTTCAGTGTACAGTCCCCTAATGAAAAACTGTTTTTT. As protein: CASSFSVQSPNEKLFF.

Turning to this clone: This may arise from a read error, as a much more abundant clone is one base away. Within the sample, other DNA sequences also encode this same CDR3. This chain uses TRBV6-5 with TRBJ2-2, with 7 bases identical to TRBD2. CDR1 and CDR2 from the germline V gene are MNHEY and SVGAGI. There are 14 residues in the CDR3. As DNA, the CDR3 is TGTGCCAGCAGTTGGGGGGGAGGCACCGGAGAGCTGTTTTTT. Amino acid sequence: CASSWGGGTGELFF.

This chain links TRBV5-1 with TRBJ1-4; D remains unclear. V lost 1 base and J 3 bases, leaving 16 bases between the germline ends. Germline V lookup: CDR1 SGHRS, CDR2 YFSETQ. This CDR3 is 17 amino acids long. The CDR3 loop reads CASSLTGQVSANEKLFF. The CDR3 DNA follows: TGCGCCAGCAGCTTGACGGGCCAGGTCTCAGCTAATGAAAAACTGTTTTTT.